This is a list of T cell receptor beta chains from one sample in a study of cytomegalovirus exposure and HLA in healthy donors. TCRdb keeps only in-frame clones here, not all; method: immunoSEQ multiplex PCR. Of some 190,000 clones listed, more than 80% were seen once; the top ten hold approximately 2.3%. What was sequenced was PBMCs. These receptors were collected from a male donor in good health and CMV-seronegative. Both conserved end residues are part of each CDR3.

v_gene	j_gene	CDR3aa
TRBV4-1	TRBJ2-2	CASSLTKPGQGSTGELFF
TRBV18	TRBJ1-1	CASSPGGAHTEAFF
TRBV10-2	TRBJ2-7	CASRSGTYSYEQYF
TRBV19	TRBJ1-5	CASTPGQPYQPQHF
TRBV7-6	TRBJ1-4	CASSLGRNEKLFF
TRBV11-2	TRBJ1-5	CASSSDRTPRGNQPQHF
TRBV19	TRBJ1-1	CASSIASGGGGRAFF
TRBV6-1	TRBJ2-1	CASRGDMYNEQFF
TRBV28	TRBJ1-2	CASSLISIAPSIPLHGYTF
TRBV20-1	TRBJ1-5	CSADRETQHF
TRBV4-3	TRBJ2-3	CASSQELSGSGKYTDTQYF
TRBV7-2	TRBJ2-7	CASSLKGQGAHYEQYF
TRBV5-1	TRBJ1-3	CASSLGSGAGNTIYF
TRBV30	TRBJ1-6	CAGQGAGNSPLHF
TRBV18	TRBJ1-4	CASSPADRATNEKLFF
TRBV2	TRBJ1-1	CASSEALQGGTEAFF
TRBV4-1	TRBJ2-3	CASSLGTSGDDTQYF
TRBV7-2	TRBJ1-2	CASSFRQGAGYTF
TRBV19	TRBJ1-6	CASSIVHRGDNSPLHF
TRBV13	TRBJ2-5	CASSFPQETQYF
TRBV28	TRBJ1-3	CASLNMGNSPGNTIYF
TRBV4-2	TRBJ2-4	CASSQDPGAKNIQYF
TRBV4-2	TRBJ2-7	CASSQGPGTSGRSNEQYF
TRBV7-2	TRBJ1-4	CASSLEGQKSEKLFF
TRBV6-6	TRBJ2-2	CASSFATGNTGELSF
TRBV28	TRBJ1-2	CASSLQTYNYGYTF
TRBV27	TRBJ1-2	CASGTGGGRSGYTF
TRBV25-1	TRBJ1-4	CASSEVATNEKLFF
TRBV29-1	TRBJ2-3	CSACGGTGTDTQYF
TRBV9	TRBJ2-2	CASEGGSTGELFF
TRBV5-1	TRBJ2-5	CASALAVGTQYF
TRBV18	TRBJ2-1	CASSLNNEQFF
TRBV5-4	TRBJ1-1	CASSPGNRDTEAFF
TRBV5-1	TRBJ2-1	CASSLDRPAGGISEQFF
TRBV7-2	TRBJ2-1	CASSLGAKGFIHNEQFF
TRBV6-5	TRBJ2-2	CASSTLAGAGELFF
TRBV6-6	TRBJ2-7	CASSYQGQGGREQYF
TRBV15	TRBJ1-2	CATSRDSGGFYGYTF
TRBV6-1	TRBJ2-5	CASGRTQETQYF
TRBV9	TRBJ2-7	CASSSRQGSSYEQYF
TRBV6-5	TRBJ2-5	CASSEAVPRETQYF
TRBV30	TRBJ2-7	CAWSVLPPGTSGVEQYF
TRBV7-6	TRBJ2-2	CASSSRQGNTGELFF
TRBV6-4	TRBJ2-7	CASSDPVDTGGNEQYF